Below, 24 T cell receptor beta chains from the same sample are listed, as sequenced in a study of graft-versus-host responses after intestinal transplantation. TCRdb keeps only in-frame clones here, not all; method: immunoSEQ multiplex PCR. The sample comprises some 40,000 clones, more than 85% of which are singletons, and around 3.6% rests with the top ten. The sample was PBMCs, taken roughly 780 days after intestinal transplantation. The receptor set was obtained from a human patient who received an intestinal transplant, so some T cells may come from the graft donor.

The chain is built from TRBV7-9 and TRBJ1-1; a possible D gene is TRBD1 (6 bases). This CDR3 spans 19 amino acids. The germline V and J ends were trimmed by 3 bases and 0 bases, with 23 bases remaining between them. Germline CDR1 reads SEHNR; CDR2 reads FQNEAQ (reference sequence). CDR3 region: CASSFLTGMDPLMNTEAFF. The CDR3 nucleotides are TGTGCCAGCAGCTTCCTCACAGGGATGGATCCCCTCATGAACACTGAAGCTTTCTTT.

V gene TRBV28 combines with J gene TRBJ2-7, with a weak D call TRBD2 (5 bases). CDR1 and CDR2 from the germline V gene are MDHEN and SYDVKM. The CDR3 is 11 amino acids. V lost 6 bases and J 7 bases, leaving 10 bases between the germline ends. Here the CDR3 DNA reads TGTGCCAGCAGCGGGGTGCGGGAGCAGTACTTC. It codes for CASSGVREQYF.

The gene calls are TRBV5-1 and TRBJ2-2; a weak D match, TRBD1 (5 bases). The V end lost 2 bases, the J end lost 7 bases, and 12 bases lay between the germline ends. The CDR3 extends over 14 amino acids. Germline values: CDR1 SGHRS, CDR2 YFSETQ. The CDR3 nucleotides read TGCGCCAGCAGCTTCGACAGATCTGGCGGGGAGCTGTTTTTT. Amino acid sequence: CASSFDRSGGELFF.

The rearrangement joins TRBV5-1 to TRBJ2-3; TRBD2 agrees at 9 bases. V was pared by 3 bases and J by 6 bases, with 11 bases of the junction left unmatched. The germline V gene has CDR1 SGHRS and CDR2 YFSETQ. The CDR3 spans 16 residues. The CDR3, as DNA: TGCGCCAGCAGCTCCGGTAGCGGGAGTGGGTGGGATACGCAGTATTTT. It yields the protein CASSSGSGSGWDTQYF.

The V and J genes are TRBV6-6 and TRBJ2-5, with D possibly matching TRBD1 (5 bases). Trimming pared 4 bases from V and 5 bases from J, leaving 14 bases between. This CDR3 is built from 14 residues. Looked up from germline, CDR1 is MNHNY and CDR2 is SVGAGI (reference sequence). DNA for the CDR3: TGTGCCAGCAGTTCCGAGGTCAAGGGGGAGACCCAGTACTTC. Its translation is CASSSEVKGETQYF.

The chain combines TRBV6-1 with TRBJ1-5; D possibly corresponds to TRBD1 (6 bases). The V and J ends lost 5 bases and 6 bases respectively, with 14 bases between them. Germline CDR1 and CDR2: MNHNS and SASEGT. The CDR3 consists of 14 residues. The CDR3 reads CASSSTGIRQPQHF. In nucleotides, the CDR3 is TGTGCCAGCAGTTCTACAGGGATCCGTCAGCCCCAGCATTTT.

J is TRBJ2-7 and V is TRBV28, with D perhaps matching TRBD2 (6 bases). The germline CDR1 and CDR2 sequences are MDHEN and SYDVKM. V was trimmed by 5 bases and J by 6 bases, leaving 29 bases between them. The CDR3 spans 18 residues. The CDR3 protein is CASSPSGTGRPTDTEQYF. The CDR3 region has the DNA TGTGCCAGCAGTCCATCCGGGACTGGGCGACCCACTGATACCGAGCAGTACTTC.

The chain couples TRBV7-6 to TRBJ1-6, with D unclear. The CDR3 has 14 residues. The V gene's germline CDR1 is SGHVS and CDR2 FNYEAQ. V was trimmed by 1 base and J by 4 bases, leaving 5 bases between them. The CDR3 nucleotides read TGTGCCAGCAGCTTAGGCGGTTATAATTCACCCCTCCACTTT. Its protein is CASSLGGYNSPLHF.

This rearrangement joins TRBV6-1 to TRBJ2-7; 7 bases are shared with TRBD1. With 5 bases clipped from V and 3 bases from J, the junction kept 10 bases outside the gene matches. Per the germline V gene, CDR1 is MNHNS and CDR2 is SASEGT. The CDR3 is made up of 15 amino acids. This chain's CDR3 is CASSLDRVGGYEQYF. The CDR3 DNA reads TGTGCCAGCAGTCTAGACAGGGTTGGAGGCTACGAGCAGTACTTC.

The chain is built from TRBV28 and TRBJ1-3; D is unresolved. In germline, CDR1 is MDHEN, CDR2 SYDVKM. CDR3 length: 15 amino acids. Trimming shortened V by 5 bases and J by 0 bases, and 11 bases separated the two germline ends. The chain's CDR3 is CASSPIGLSGNTIYF. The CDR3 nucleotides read TGTGCCAGCAGTCCCATAGGCCTCTCTGGAAACACCATATATTTT.

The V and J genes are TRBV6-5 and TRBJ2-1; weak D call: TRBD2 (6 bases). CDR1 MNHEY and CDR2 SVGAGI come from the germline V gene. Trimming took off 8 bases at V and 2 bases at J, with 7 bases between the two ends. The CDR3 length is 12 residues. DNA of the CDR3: TGTGCCAGCGGAGGGGCCTACAATGAGCAGTTCTTC. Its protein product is CASGGAYNEQFF.

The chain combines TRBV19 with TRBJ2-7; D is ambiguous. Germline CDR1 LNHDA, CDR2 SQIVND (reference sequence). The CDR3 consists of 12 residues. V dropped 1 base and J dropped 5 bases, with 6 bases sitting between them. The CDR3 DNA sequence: TGTGCCAGTAGTATAGTTGGGGACGAGCAGTACTTC. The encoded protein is CASSIVGDEQYF.

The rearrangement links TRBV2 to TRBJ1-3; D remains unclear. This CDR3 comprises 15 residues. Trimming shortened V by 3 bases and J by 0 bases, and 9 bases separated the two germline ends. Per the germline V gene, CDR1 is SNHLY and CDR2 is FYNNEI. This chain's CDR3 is CASSENGHSGNTIYF. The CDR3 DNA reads TGTGCCAGCAGTGAGAACGGGCACTCTGGAAACACCATATATTTT.

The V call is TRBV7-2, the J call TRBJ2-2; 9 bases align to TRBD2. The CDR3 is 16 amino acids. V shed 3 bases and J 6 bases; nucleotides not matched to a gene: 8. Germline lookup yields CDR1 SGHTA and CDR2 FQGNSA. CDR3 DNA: TGTGCCAGCAGCTTTCAGGTCCTAGCGGGACCCGGGGAGCTGTTTTTT. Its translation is CASSFQVLAGPGELFF.

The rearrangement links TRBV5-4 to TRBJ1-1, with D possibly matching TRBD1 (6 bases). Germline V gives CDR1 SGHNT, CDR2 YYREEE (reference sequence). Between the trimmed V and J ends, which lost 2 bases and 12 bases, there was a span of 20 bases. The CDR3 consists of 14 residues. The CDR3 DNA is TGTGCCAGCAGCTTAATGGTACAGGGAGATTCGCCTTTCTTT. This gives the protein CASSLMVQGDSPFF. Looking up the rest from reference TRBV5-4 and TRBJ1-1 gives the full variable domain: ETGVTQSPTHLIKTRGQQVTLRCSSQSGHNTVSWYQQALGQGPQFIFQYYREEENGRGNFPPRFSGLQFPNYSSELNVNALELDDSALYLCASSLMVQGDSPFFGQGTRLTVV.

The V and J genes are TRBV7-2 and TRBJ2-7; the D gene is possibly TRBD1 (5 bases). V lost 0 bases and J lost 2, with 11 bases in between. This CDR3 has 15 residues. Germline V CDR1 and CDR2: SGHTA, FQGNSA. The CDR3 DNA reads TGTGCCAGCAGCTTAGCGACAGAGAAAACCTACGAGCAGTACTTC. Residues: CASSLATEKTYEQYF.

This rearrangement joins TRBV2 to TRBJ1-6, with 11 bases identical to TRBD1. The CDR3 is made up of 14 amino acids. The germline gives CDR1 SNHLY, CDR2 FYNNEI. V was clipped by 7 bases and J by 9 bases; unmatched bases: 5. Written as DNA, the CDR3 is TGTGCCAGCATCCGGACAGGGGGCAGTTCACCCCTCCACTTT. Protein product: CASIRTGGSSPLHF.

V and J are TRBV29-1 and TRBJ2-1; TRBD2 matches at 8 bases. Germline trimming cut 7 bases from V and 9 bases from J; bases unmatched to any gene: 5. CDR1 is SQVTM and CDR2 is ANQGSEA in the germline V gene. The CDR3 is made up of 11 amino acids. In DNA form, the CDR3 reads TGCAGCGCCCGACTAGCGAGTGAGCAGTTCTTC. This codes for CSARLASEQFF.

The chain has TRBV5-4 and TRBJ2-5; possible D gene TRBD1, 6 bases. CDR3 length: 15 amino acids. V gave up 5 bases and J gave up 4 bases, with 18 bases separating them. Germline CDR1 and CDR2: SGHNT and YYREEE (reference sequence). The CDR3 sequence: CASRGALDTGETQYF. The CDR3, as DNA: TGTGCCAGCAGGGGGGCCTTGGATACTGGAGAGACCCAGTACTTC.

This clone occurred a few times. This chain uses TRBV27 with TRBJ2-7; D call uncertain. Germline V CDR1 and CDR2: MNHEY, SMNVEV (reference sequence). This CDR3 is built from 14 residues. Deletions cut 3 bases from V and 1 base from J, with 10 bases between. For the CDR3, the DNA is TGTGCCAGCAGTTTGATCGGACCATCCTACGAGCAGTACTTC. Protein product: CASSLIGPSYEQYF.

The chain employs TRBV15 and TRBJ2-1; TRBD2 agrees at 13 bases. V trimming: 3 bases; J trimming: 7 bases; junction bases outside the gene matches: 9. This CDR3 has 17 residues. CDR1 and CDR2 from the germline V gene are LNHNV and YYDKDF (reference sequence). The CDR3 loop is CATSSTSGRAGMNEQFF. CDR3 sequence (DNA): TGTGCCACCAGCAGCACTAGCGGGAGGGCAGGGATGAATGAGCAGTTCTTC.

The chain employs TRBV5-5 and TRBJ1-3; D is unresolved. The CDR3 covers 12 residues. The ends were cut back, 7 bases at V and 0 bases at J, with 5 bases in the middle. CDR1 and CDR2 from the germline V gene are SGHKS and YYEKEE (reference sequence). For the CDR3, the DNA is TGTGCCAGCTTGAGCTCTGGAAACACCATATATTTT. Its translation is CASLSSGNTIYF.

The chain's CDR3 is CASSHDRGEQPQHF. Written as DNA, the CDR3 is TGTGCCAGCAGCCACGACAGGGGAGAACAGCCCCAGCATTTT. This rearrangement joins TRBV6-5 to TRBJ1-5; the match to TRBD1 covers 8 bases. The junction had 8 bases not matched to a gene; V was cut back by 6 bases and J by 7 bases. CDR1 MNHEY and CDR2 SVGAGI come from the germline V gene. This CDR3 contains 14 residues.

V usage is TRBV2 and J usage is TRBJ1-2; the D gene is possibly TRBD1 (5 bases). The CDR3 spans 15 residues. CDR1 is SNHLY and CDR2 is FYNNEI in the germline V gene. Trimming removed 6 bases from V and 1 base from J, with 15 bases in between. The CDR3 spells CASSPGRGFNYGYTF. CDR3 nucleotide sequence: TGTGCCAGCAGCCCTGGGAGGGGATTTAACTATGGCTACACCTTC.